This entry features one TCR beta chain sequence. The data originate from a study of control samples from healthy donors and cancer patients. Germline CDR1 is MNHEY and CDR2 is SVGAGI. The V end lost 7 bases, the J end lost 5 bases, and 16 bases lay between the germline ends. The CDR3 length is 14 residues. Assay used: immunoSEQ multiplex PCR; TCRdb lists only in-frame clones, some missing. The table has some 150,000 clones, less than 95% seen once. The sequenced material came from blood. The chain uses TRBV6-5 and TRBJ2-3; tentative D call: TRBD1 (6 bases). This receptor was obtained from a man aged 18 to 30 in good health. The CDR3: CASTQSGAGDTQYF. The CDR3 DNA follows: TGTGCCAGCACCCAGTCAGGGGCTGGAGATACGCAGTATTTT.